A single sample gave rise to the 22 T cell receptor beta chains below, sequenced in a study of blood T cell repertoires in COVID-19. Profiled with immunoSEQ multiplex PCR; TCRdb holds only in-frame clones, not every one. The sample records roughly 180,000 clones, roughly 81% being singletons. The specimen sequenced was peripheral blood. The receptor set was obtained from a man aged 40-49 years who had recovered from COVID-19.

The V and J genes are TRBV6-1 and TRBJ2-1; D is possibly TRBD2 (5 bases). The CDR3 runs to 17 residues. The V end lost 3 bases, the J end lost 10 bases, and 25 bases lay between the germline ends. Germline V gives CDR1 MNHNS, CDR2 SASEGT. The CDR3 spells CASSEGFSALTYQEQFF. For the CDR3, the DNA is TGTGCCAGCAGTGAGGGGTTTAGCGCCCTCACTTACCAAGAGCAGTTCTTC.

V usage is TRBV5-6 and J usage is TRBJ1-3; D gene ambiguous. Per germline, CDR1 SGHDT and CDR2 YYEEEE. V lost 4 bases to trimming and J lost 0 bases, with 11 bases between them. CDR3 length equals 15 residues. The DNA of the CDR3 is TGTGCCAGCAGCCTTCCGGGTTCCTCTGGAAACACCATATATTTT. This gives the protein CASSLPGSSGNTIYF.

This clone was observed a few times. The CDR3 DNA sequence: TGCGCCAGCAGCCAAGGCGGTGGCACAGATACGCAGTATTTT. Its translation: CASSQGGGTDTQYF. V usage is TRBV4-3 and J usage is TRBJ2-3; D gene uncertain. Per germline, CDR1 LGHNA and CDR2 YSLEER. Trimming pared 1 base from V and 1 base from J, leaving 6 bases between. The CDR3 spans 14 residues.

J is TRBJ1-3 and V is TRBV7-9; unclear D gene. The CDR3 covers 15 residues. Germline assignment: CDR1 SEHNR and CDR2 FQNEAQ (reference sequence). Trimming stripped 4 bases from V and 0 bases from J, with 10 bases between. The CDR3 reads CASSSFTNSGNTIYF. For the CDR3, the DNA is TGTGCCAGCAGCTCTTTCACAAACTCTGGAAACACCATATATTTT.

This clone occurred once. The chain is built from TRBV6-1 and TRBJ1-5; 7 bases line up with TRBD1. The CDR3 is 14 amino acids. Germline V gene lookup returns CDR1 MNHNS and CDR2 SASEGT. V lost 7 bases, J lost 3 bases, and 6 bases stayed unmatched. CDR3 protein: CASNGQAINQPQHF. The CDR3 coding sequence is TGTGCCAGCAACGGACAGGCTATCAATCAGCCCCAGCATTTT.

The rearrangement links TRBV3-1 (or the pseudogene TRBV3-2) to TRBJ2-1, with D uncertain. CDR1 and CDR2 (germline): LGHDT, YNNKEL (reference sequence). Trimming stripped 0 bases from V and 6 bases from J, with 6 bases between. CDR3 size: 13 residues. The CDR3: CASSQEHTNEQFF. The CDR3, as DNA: TGTGCCAGCAGCCAAGAGCACACCAATGAGCAGTTCTTC.

The chain is built from TRBV10-3 and TRBJ2-7; D might be TRBD1 (5 bases). Germline assignment: CDR1 ENHRY and CDR2 SYGVKD. Trimming took 2 bases from V and 0 from J, leaving 8 bases between them. The CDR3 spans 14 residues. The CDR3, as DNA: TGTGCCATCAGTGAGCAGGGAATCTCCTACGAGCAGTACTTC. Translated, it gives CAISEQGISYEQYF.

The chain couples TRBV10-3 to TRBJ2-7; maybe TRBD2 (5 bases). Germline V lookup: CDR1 ENHRY, CDR2 SYGVKD. CDR3 length: 14 amino acids. V lost 8 bases to trimming and J lost 3 bases, with 17 bases between them. CDR3 protein: CAIDLDGDFYEQYF. The CDR3 region has the DNA TGTGCCATCGATTTAGACGGGGATTTCTACGAGCAGTACTTC.

V is TRBV6-5 and J is TRBJ1-5, with 10 positions matching TRBD1. Germline lookup yields CDR1 MNHEY and CDR2 SVGAGI. J gave up 8 bases and V 6 bases, and 7 bases lay outside the gene matches. The CDR3 runs 14 residues. The CDR3 here is CASSPGQGMEPQHF. Here the CDR3 DNA reads TGTGCCAGCAGCCCGGGACAGGGGATGGAGCCCCAGCATTTT.

The CDR3 loop reads CASIPGTSRAKNIQYF. For the CDR3, the DNA is TGTGCCAGCATTCCAGGGACTAGCCGAGCCAAAAACATTCAGTACTTC. The chain uses TRBV28 and TRBJ2-4; 9 bases agree with TRBD2. With 7 bases clipped from V and 0 bases from J, the junction kept 7 bases outside the gene matches. CDR3 size: 16 residues. CDR1 is MDHEN and CDR2 is SYDVKM in the germline V gene.

This rearrangement joins TRBV3-1 (or the pseudogene TRBV3-2) to TRBJ2-7; 9 bases are shared with TRBD2. CDR1 is LGHDT and CDR2 is YNNKEL in the germline V gene (reference sequence). This CDR3 contains 15 residues. V dropped 6 bases and J dropped 0; count of bases not matched to a gene: 6. The CDR3 coding sequence is TGTGCCAGCAGAAATCTAGCGGGGAGCTCCTACGAGCAGTACTTC. Translation: CASRNLAGSSYEQYF.

V is TRBV19 and J is TRBJ2-7; a weak D match, TRBD1 (5 bases). V was clipped by 6 bases and J by 5 bases, with 17 bases between them. This CDR3 has 14 amino acids. Germline CDR1 and CDR2: LNHDA and SQIVND (reference sequence). The CDR3 spells CASSPGQGGDEQYF. Here the CDR3 DNA reads TGTGCCAGTAGCCCGGGCCAGGGCGGCGACGAGCAGTACTTC.

The J gene is TRBJ1-2, the V gene TRBV6-5; 7 bases are a match to TRBD1. The V segment lost 4 bases and the J segment 7 bases; nucleotides outside the gene matches: 6. Germline assignment: CDR1 MNHEY and CDR2 SVGAGI. The CDR3 length is 13 residues. CDR3 in amino acids: CASSLQGIGGYTF. Written as DNA, the CDR3 is TGTGCCAGCAGTTTACAGGGGATCGGTGGCTACACCTTC.

This sequence joins TRBV10-3 and TRBJ1-1; D possibly corresponds to TRBD1 (5 bases). CDR3 length: 18 amino acids. Trimming took 0 bases from V and 1 from J, leaving 18 bases between them. Germline CDR1 ENHRY, CDR2 SYGVKD. The CDR3, as DNA: TGTGCCATCAGTGAGTCCAAGGGAAGGGGCGACGGGAACACTGAAGCTTTCTTT. Encoded protein: CAISESKGRGDGNTEAFF.

The chain recombines TRBV7-8 with TRBJ1-1, with D possibly TRBD1 on 6 matching bases. Germline CDR1 SGHVS, CDR2 FQNEAQ. The ends were cut back, 0 bases at V and 10 bases at J, with 12 bases in the middle. This CDR3 spans 13 amino acids. CDR3 sequence reads: CASSLAQGGAAFF. The CDR3 nucleotides are TGTGCCAGCAGCTTAGCACAGGGCGGTGCAGCTTTCTTT.

The chain uses TRBV30 and TRBJ2-7; D remains unclear. The CDR3 extends over 11 amino acids. The V gene lost 4 bases and the J gene lost 6 bases, with 10 bases spanning the gap. Germline V gene lookup returns CDR1 GTSNPN and CDR2 SVGIG (reference sequence). The DNA for the CDR3 is TGTGCCTGGACCCGCTCACTCGAGCAGTACTTC. As protein: CAWTRSLEQYF.

This chain connects TRBV19 to TRBJ2-3, with D tentatively TRBD2 (5 bases). The CDR3 runs to 13 residues. The germline V and J ends were trimmed by 4 bases and 4 bases, with 9 bases remaining between them. The germline V gene has CDR1 LNHDA and CDR2 SQIVND (reference sequence). Here the CDR3 reads CASSKDGADTQYF. Here the CDR3 DNA reads TGTGCCAGTAGTAAGGACGGGGCAGATACGCAGTATTTT.

The V and J genes are TRBV5-1 and TRBJ1-3; D unclear. This CDR3 is 13 amino acids long. The germline V and J ends were trimmed by 7 bases and 0 bases, with 8 bases remaining between them. Germline CDR1 and CDR2: SGHRS and YFSETQ. The chain's CDR3 is CASGWSSGNTIYF. The CDR3 DNA is TGCGCCAGCGGGTGGAGCTCTGGAAACACCATATATTTT.

This clone was recorded once. The V gene is TRBV30, the J gene TRBJ1-4; D is ambiguous. Trimming removed 1 base from V and 4 bases from J, with 4 bases in between. This CDR3 has 12 residues. Germline V lookup: CDR1 GTSNPN, CDR2 SVGIG (reference sequence). CDR3: CAWSDNNEKLFF. The CDR3 region has the DNA TGTGCCTGGAGTGACAATAATGAAAAACTGTTTTTT.

Only a few counts were recorded for this clone. The chain has TRBV7-9 and TRBJ2-3; 9 bases match TRBD2. With 4 bases clipped from V and 3 bases from J, the junction kept 8 bases outside the gene matches. The CDR3 runs 16 residues. Germline V gives CDR1 SEHNR, CDR2 FQNEAQ (reference sequence). The CDR3 DNA reads as TGTGCCAGCAGCTCCCTCCTAGCGGGGTGGACAGATACGCAGTATTTT. This gives the protein CASSSLLAGWTDTQYF.

The gene calls are TRBV19 and TRBJ2-3; 12 nucleotides agree with TRBD2. V was clipped by 3 bases and J by 5 bases; unmatched bases: 3. Germline V gene sequence: CDR1 LNHDA, CDR2 SQIVND (reference sequence). This CDR3 has 15 amino acids. The CDR3 sequence is CASSILAGGRDTQYF. CDR3 DNA sequence: TGTGCCAGTAGTATTCTAGCGGGGGGGCGAGATACGCAGTATTTT. Based on the CDR3 plus reference TRBV19 and TRBJ2-3, the full variable domain is DGGITQSPKYLFRKEGQNVTLSCEQNLNHDAMYWYRQDPGQGLRLIYYSQIVNDFQKGDIAEGYSVSREKKESFPLTVTSAQKNPTAFYLCASSILAGGRDTQYFGPGTRLTVL.

In its sample, this clone was seen once. The CDR3 DNA follows: TGTGCCAGCAGCCATGGGACATCACAGCCCCAGCATTTT. Protein product: CASSHGTSQPQHF. This chain joins TRBV11-2 and TRBJ1-5, with D possibly TRBD1 on 6 matching bases. Germline V lookup: CDR1 SGHAT, CDR2 FQNNGV. The V gene lost 5 bases and the J gene lost 7 bases, with 12 bases spanning the gap. The CDR3 sequence is 13 residues long.